The 16 T cell receptor beta chains in this list originate from one sample, sequenced in a study of ipilimumab plus nivolumab after autologous stem cell transplantation. Repertoires were generated with immunoSEQ multiplex PCR, while TCRdb's copy carries only in-frame clones and drops some. Of 15,000 or so clones in the sample, about 86% were seen once. This sample comprised PBMCs, obtained in a trial of ipilimumab plus nivolumab as post-transplant consolidation. These receptors all stem from a male donor with diffuse large B-cell lymphoma.

This clone has a single count. The V and J genes are TRBV4-2 and TRBJ2-1, with D possibly TRBD2 on 5 matching bases. Germline V gene lookup returns CDR1 LGHNA and CDR2 YNFKEQ. V was pared by 0 bases and J by 2 bases, with 11 bases between. The length of the CDR3 is 16 residues. The CDR3 reads CASSQDPAAAYNEQFF. The CDR3 coding sequence is TGTGCCAGCAGCCAAGACCCGGCAGCGGCCTACAATGAGCAGTTCTTC.

The chain carries TRBV19 and TRBJ2-1, with D perhaps TRBD1 (5 bases). This CDR3 is built from 14 residues. Trimming removed 2 bases at V and 6 bases at J, with 11 bases between. Germline V gene lookup returns CDR1 LNHDA and CDR2 SQIVND (reference sequence). The CDR3 bases are TGTGCCAGTAGTATAATAACAGGATTCAATGAGCAGTTCTTC. Encoded protein: CASSIITGFNEQFF.

On this clone: Other DNA sequences within the sample encode an identical CDR3. The rearrangement links TRBV7-3 to TRBJ2-5, with D hard to call. This CDR3 spans 13 amino acids. Germline CDR1 and CDR2: SGHTA and FQGTGA. The germline V and J ends were trimmed by 3 bases and 5 bases, with 10 bases remaining between them. The CDR3 bases are TGTGCCAGCAGCTTGGGATTGCGGGAGACCCAGTACTTC. Amino acid sequence: CASSLGLRETQYF. Based on the CDR3 plus reference TRBV7-3 and TRBJ2-5, the full variable domain is GAGVSQTPSNKVTEKGKYVELRCDPISGHTALYWYRQSLGQGPEFLIYFQGTGAADDSGLPNDRFFAVRPEGSVSTLKIQRTERGDSAVYLCASSLGLRETQYFGPGTRLLVL.

The V call is TRBV5-8, the J call TRBJ2-1; 8 bases match TRBD1. The V segment lost 2 bases and the J segment 7 bases; nucleotides outside the gene matches: 8. The V gene's germline CDR1 is SGHTS and CDR2 YDEGEE. The CDR3 sequence is 15 residues long. The DNA for the CDR3 is TGTGCCAGCAGCTTCAGAGACAGGGGAGTAAATGAGCAGTTCTTC. As protein: CASSFRDRGVNEQFF.

In the case of this clone: Other nucleotide sequences from this sample produce the same CDR3. The chain carries TRBV27 and TRBJ2-6; the D is unclear. The germline V gene encodes CDR1 MNHEY and CDR2 SMNVEV (reference sequence). The germline V and J ends were trimmed by 5 bases and 0 bases, with 2 bases remaining between them. The CDR3 sequence is 13 residues long. The CDR3, as DNA: TGTGCCAGCAGTCCCTCTGGGGCCAACGTCCTGACTTTC. Protein product: CASSPSGANVLTF.

The chain recombines TRBV5-1 with TRBJ2-2; weak D call: TRBD1 (5 bases). Germline lookup yields CDR1 SGHRS and CDR2 YFSETQ. The CDR3 has 14 residues. Trimming removed 0 bases at V and 7 bases at J, with 10 bases between. Here the CDR3 DNA reads TGCGCCAGCAGCTTGGTAGGGGATGTCGGGGAGCTGTTTTTT. Its translation is CASSLVGDVGELFF.

This clone was seen just once. The chain employs TRBV5-4 and TRBJ1-2; D might be TRBD1 (5 bases). The CDR3 is made up of 17 amino acids. Per the germline V gene, CDR1 is SGHNT and CDR2 is YYREEE (reference sequence). Trimming cost V 4 bases and J 0 bases, with 19 bases left between them. The CDR3: CASSAAVNRDSNYGYTF. CDR3 nucleotides: TGTGCCAGCAGCGCCGCCGTGAACCGGGACTCTAACTATGGCTACACCTTC.

The chain recombines TRBV10-1 with TRBJ2-1, with 8 nucleotides matching TRBD2. The CDR3 sequence is 17 residues long. The germline V gene encodes CDR1 WNHNN and CDR2 SYGVQD (reference sequence). V dropped 1 base and J dropped 0; count of bases not matched to a gene: 5. CDR3 in amino acids: CASSELSGGSSYNEQFF. CDR3 bases: TGCGCCAGCAGTGAGTTAAGCGGGGGCAGCTCCTACAATGAGCAGTTCTTC.

The chain combines TRBV14 with TRBJ2-2; D remains ambiguous. With 4 bases removed from V and 4 bases from J, the gap between germline ends came to 7 bases. Germline loops: CDR1 SGHDN, CDR2 FVKESK. The CDR3 consists of 13 residues. DNA of the CDR3: TGTGCCAGCAGCCGGTACTCCACCGGGGAGCTGTTTTTT. It specifies CASSRYSTGELFF. The full variable domain, with the rest looked up from reference TRBV14 and TRBJ2-2, is EAGVTQFPSHSVIEKGQTVTLRCDPISGHDNLYWYRRVMGKEIKFLLHFVKESKQDESGMPNNRFLAERTGGTYSTLKVQPAELEDSGVYFCASSRYSTGELFFGEGSRLTVL.

The CDR3 protein is CASSPKSGSYEQYF. DNA of the CDR3: TGTGCCAGCAGCCCAAAGAGCGGGTCCTACGAGCAGTACTTC. The V and J genes are TRBV7-2 and TRBJ2-7, with D possibly matching TRBD2 (6 bases). The CDR3 is 14 residues long. Trimming removed 5 bases from V and 1 base from J, with 12 bases in between. CDR1 and CDR2 from the germline V gene are SGHTA and FQGNSA. Using reference TRBV7-2 and TRBJ2-7 for the parts outside the CDR3, the full variable domain is GAGVSQSPSNKVTEKGKDVELRCDPISGHTALYWYRQSLGQGLEFLIYFQGNSAPDKSGLPSDRFSAERTGGSVSTLTIQRTQQEDSAVYLCASSPKSGSYEQYFGPGTRLTVT.

The CDR3 protein is CASSPGTGMYEQYF. In DNA, the CDR3 is TGCGCCAGCAGCCCCGGGACAGGGATGTACGAGCAGTACTTC. V usage is TRBV4-1 and J usage is TRBJ2-7; 9 bases line up with TRBD1. This CDR3 contains 14 residues. The J segment lost 4 bases and the V segment lost 4 bases, leaving 5 bases of the junction unmatched. CDR1 MGHRA and CDR2 YSYEKL come from the germline V gene.

The chain carries TRBV28 and TRBJ1-5, with a possible D match to TRBD1 (6 bases). CDR1 and CDR2 from the germline V gene are MDHEN and SYDVKM. The CDR3 sequence is 16 residues long. Trimming shortened V by 7 bases and J by 4 bases, and 20 bases separated the two germline ends. The CDR3 DNA reads TGTGCCAGCATCATGGGGCGGGGGGCGATGAATCAGCCCCAGCATTTT. Translating gives CASIMGRGAMNQPQHF.

The gene calls are TRBV10-3 and TRBJ1-2; D possibly corresponds to TRBD1 (5 bases). V was clipped by 2 bases and J by 1 base, with 8 bases between them. The germline V gene encodes CDR1 ENHRY and CDR2 SYGVKD. The CDR3 is 14 amino acids. The chain's CDR3 is CAISERTSNYGYTF. CDR3 sequence (DNA): TGTGCCATCAGTGAGCGGACAAGTAACTATGGCTACACCTTC.

The chain has TRBV5-4 and TRBJ1-2; 7 bases fit TRBD1. V was pared by 4 bases and J by 4 bases, with 7 bases of the junction left unmatched. The CDR3 contains 14 residues. Germline V CDR1 and CDR2: SGHNT, YYREEE (reference sequence). The CDR3 loop is CASSIDRVVYGYTF. The CDR3 nucleotides read TGTGCCAGCAGCATAGACAGGGTTGTCTATGGCTACACCTTC.

The rearrangement links TRBV28 to TRBJ1-5; D is unclear. The V gene lost 6 bases and the J gene lost 0 bases, with 18 bases spanning the gap. The CDR3 extends over 17 amino acids. Germline values: CDR1 MDHEN, CDR2 SYDVKM. The CDR3 sequence: CASSPPWWQDSNQPQHF. As DNA, the CDR3 is TGTGCCAGCAGCCCACCTTGGTGGCAGGATAGCAATCAGCCCCAGCATTTT.

J is TRBJ1-4 and V is TRBV4-3; possibly TRBD1 for D (5 bases). Germline V gene sequence: CDR1 LGHNA, CDR2 YSLEER. The CDR3 has 15 amino acids. V gave up 1 base and J gave up 6 bases, with 12 bases separating them. The DNA of the CDR3 is TGCGCCAGCAGCCAAGGAGGGGTCGTGGATGAAAAACTGTTTTTT. This gives the protein CASSQGGVVDEKLFF.